Presented here are 30 T cell receptor beta chains from one specimen sequenced in a study of tumor and adjacent non-tumor tissue in lung cancer. TCRbeta libraries were built with three rounds of nested PCR, modified from ARM-PCR. TCRdb analysed the multiplex PCR reads with MiXCR anew, one entry per CDR3 protein. The table lists 60,000 or so distinct CDR3 sequences, 61% of them singletons, with around a third in the top ten. The template was RNA from unsorted bulk tissue. More than 3 cm separated this lung sample from the edge of the tumor. The sample comprised distant non-tumor lung tissue. The origin of the receptors is a man aged 65 to 79 with non-small cell lung cancer.

The table lists this clonotype with a count of one. At one of its ends the junction is not consistent with the germline gene, which may arise from a read error. J is TRBJ2-2 and V is TRBV11-2, with D possibly called TRBD1 or TRBD2 (5 bases each). The germline CDR1 and CDR2 sequences are SGHAT and FQNNGV. This CDR3 region has 15 residues. The CDR3 protein is CASSLLRGNTGELFF. The DNA for the CDR3 is TGTGCCAGCAGTTTATTAAGGGGTAACACCGGGGAGCTCTTTTTT.

This clonotype was picked up many times. The chain has TRBV12-3 or TRBV12-4 and TRBJ1-1, with no clear D. Trimming took 3 bases from V and 7 from J, leaving 12 bases between them. This CDR3 has 13 residues. CDR3 protein: CASSLVAVSEAFF. The CDR3 region has the DNA TGTGCCAGCAGTTTGGTGGCAGTTAGTGAAGCTTTCTTT.

About this clonotype: At one end the junction does not follow the germline gene, possibly because of a read error. This chain links TRBV12-3 or TRBV12-4 with TRBJ2-7, with a weak D call TRBD2 (5 bases). CDR3 length equals 15 residues. CDR3 residues: CASSFGHLISYERYF. The DNA of the CDR3 is TGTGCCAGCAGTTTCGGGCACCTCATCTCCTACGAGCGGTATTTC.

A note on this clonotype: This could be a read error, since a much larger clone is one nucleotide away. CDR3 DNA: TGTGCCAGCAGCCGGGGTGGCGGGGAGTCCTACGATGAGCAGTTCTTC. Amino acids: CASSRGGGESYDEQFF. This chain connects TRBV5-4 to TRBJ2-1; possibly TRBD2 for D (6 bases). Per the germline V gene, CDR1 is SGHNT and CDR2 is YYREEE (reference sequence). This CDR3 spans 16 amino acids.

Details on this clonotype: This clone may be a read error of a much larger clone one base away. CDR3 DNA: TGCAGCGTCATGACAGGGCCCAATGAGCAGTTCTTC. Translation: CSVMTGPNEQFF. V usage is TRBV29-1 and J usage is TRBJ2-1; 7 nucleotides align to TRBD1. Germline V CDR1 and CDR2: SQVTM, ANQGSEA. The CDR3 runs 12 residues. The J segment lost 6 bases and the V segment lost 6 bases, leaving 5 bases of the junction unmatched.

Points on this clonotype: The CDR3 does not end in the conserved phenylalanine or tryptophan, so this is likely a read error. The CDR3, as DNA: TGTGACAGCAGCCTTGGGCAGCGGGGGGTCCAAATCAATGAGCAGTTCTTA. Amino acid sequence: CDSSLGQRGVQINEQFL. The genes are TRBV11-1 and TRBJ2-1; 9 bases are a match to TRBD2. Germline values: CDR1 SGHAT, CDR2 FQDESV (reference sequence). This CDR3 is built from 17 residues.

Concerning this clonotype: The junction shows a germline mismatch at one end, possibly a read error. The chain has TRBV7-9 and TRBJ1-2; D may be TRBD1 (5 bases). CDR1 SEHNR and CDR2 FQNEAQ come from the germline V gene (reference sequence). The CDR3 spans 14 residues. CDR3 amino acids: CASSSTAIDYGYTF. The CDR3 DNA reads TGTGCCAGCAGCTCGACAGCCATAGACTATGGTTACACCTTC.

This clonotype appeared a single time. At one boundary the junction diverges from the germline segment, which might be a read error. This chain joins TRBV6-1 and TRBJ2-7, with TRBD1 identical over 9 bases. CDR3 size: 15 residues. The germline V gene has CDR1 MNHNS and CDR2 SASEGT. The CDR3 is CVSSASGTGTYEQYF. In DNA form, the CDR3 reads TGTGTCAGCAGTGCATCAGGGACAGGGACTTACGAGCAGTACTTC.

Details on this clonotype: No conserved phenylalanine or tryptophan ends this CDR3, so it is likely a read error. The limits of the CDR3 on the DNA are not certain, so only TCRdb's listed CDR3 is given. The chain couples TRBV11-3 to TRBJ2-4. The CDR3 length is 16 residues, termini included. Germline lookup yields CDR1 SGHNT and CDR2 YENEEA. CDR3 loop: CASSLNAGQAKNIQCP.

On this clonotype itself: Since a much larger clone is just one base distant, this may be a read error. The chain has TRBV6-2 or TRBV6-3 and TRBJ1-2; no definite D call. Germline CDR1 and CDR2: MNHEY and SVGEGT. The CDR3 is 16 residues long. V was pared by 7 bases and J by 6 bases, with 24 bases between. This CDR3 reads CASTPHVRWAKDGYTF. CDR3 nucleotide sequence: TGTGCCAGCACTCCTCACGTTCGGTGGGCAAAGGATGGCTACACCTTC.

As concerns this clonotype: One end of the junction is discordant with germline, which a read error may explain. The V and J genes are TRBV6-5 and TRBJ2-6; tentatively, D is TRBD1 (5 bases). CDR1 is MNHEY and CDR2 is SVGAGI in the germline V gene. The CDR3 contains 14 residues. Written as DNA, the CDR3 is TGTGCCAGCAGTCACTCGGCTGGGGCCAACGTCCTGACATTC. It translates to CASSHSAGANVLTF.

The rearrangement links TRBV11-2 to TRBJ2-7, with D possibly being TRBD1 (6 bases). Germline V gene data show CDR1 as SGHAT and CDR2 as FQNNGV. The CDR3 extends over 14 amino acids. V was trimmed by 1 base and J by 5 bases, leaving 12 bases between them. CDR3 nucleotides: TGTGCCAGCAGCTTAGGGGACATAAACCACGAGCAGTACTTC. It specifies CASSLGDINHEQYF.

The genes are TRBV12-3 or TRBV12-4 and TRBJ2-6; D gene uncertain. The CDR3 loop spans 15 amino acids. Trimming shortened V by 7 bases and J by 0 bases, and 10 bases separated the two germline ends. As DNA, the CDR3 is TGTGCCAGCACTCGCGCCTACTCTGGGGCCAACGTCCTGACTTTC. As protein: CASTRAYSGANVLTF.

In this sample, this clonotype turned up once. This chain links TRBV12-3 or TRBV12-4 with TRBJ2-5; TRBD1 aligns across 10 bases. CDR3 length equals 14 residues. J lost 5 bases, V lost 1 base, and 1 base had no gene match. In DNA form, the CDR3 reads TGTGCCAGCAGTTTAGAGACAGGGGGCGAGACCCAGTACTTC. It encodes CASSLETGGETQYF.

Written as DNA, the CDR3 is TGCAGCGTGAGACAGGGAGTGAGCACCAGAGGTTTGATCGGAACAGATATGCGGTATTTT. Encoded protein: CSVRQGVSTRGLIGTDMRYF. The V and J genes are TRBV29-1 and TRBJ2-3; 7 bases align to TRBD1. The germline gives CDR1 SQVTM, CDR2 ANQGSEA. This CDR3 comprises 20 residues. V gave up 6 bases and J gave up 14 bases; unmatched junction bases: 38.

V usage is TRBV28 and J usage is TRBJ1-1; D may be TRBD1 (5 bases). The germline gives CDR1 MDHEN, CDR2 SYDVKM. The CDR3 contains 15 residues. The V gene lost 4 bases and the J gene lost 5 bases, with 17 bases spanning the gap. The CDR3 region has the DNA TGTGCCAGCAGTTGGGGCAGGGAGGGTTGGACTGAAGCTTTCTTT. This codes for CASSWGREGWTEAFF.

The chain carries TRBV14 and TRBJ1-1; D remains unclear. Trimming left V 1 base short and J 0 bases short, with 6 bases between. Germline V gene lookup returns CDR1 SGHDN and CDR2 FVKESK. This CDR3 comprises 14 residues. The chain's CDR3 is CASSQGPMNTEAFF. The CDR3 DNA sequence: TGTGCCAGCAGCCAAGGACCGATGAACACTGAAGCTTTCTTT.

Points on this clonotype: This may stem from a read error, because a much larger clone lies one nucleotide away. This chain joins TRBV6-1 and TRBJ2-5, with D unresolved. The germline CDR1 and CDR2 sequences are MNHNS and SASEGT. The length of the CDR3 is 14 residues. The CDR3 nucleotides read TGTGCCAGCAGTGACGGAACAGTCCAAGAGGCCCAGTACTTC. Translating it yields CASSDGTVQEAQYF.

The chain is built from TRBV25-1 and TRBJ2-2; D remains ambiguous. CDR3 length: 17 amino acids. Trimming stripped 2 bases from V and 5 bases from J, with 18 bases between. Looked up from germline, CDR1 is MGHDK and CDR2 is SYGVNS. The CDR3 sequence is CASSETRPGSPTGELFF. The DNA for the CDR3 is TGTGCCAGCAGTGAAACCCGTCCTGGCAGCCCAACCGGGGAGCTGTTTTTT.

The rearrangement links TRBV6-1 to TRBJ2-7; weak D call: TRBD2 (6 bases). Trimming left V 9 bases short and J 13 bases short, with 22 bases between. Germline CDR1 is MNHNS and CDR2 is SASEGT. The CDR3 has 12 amino acids. CDR3 nucleotides: TGTGCCAGGACCTCCGGCGGGGTAGCGACATACTTC. This translates into CARTSGGVATYF.

Details on this clonotype: It may be a read error: a sequence one base away is much more abundant. V and J are TRBV12-3 or TRBV12-4 and TRBJ2-5, with TRBD2 matching over 10 bases. This CDR3 has 15 amino acids. CDR3 sequence (DNA): TGTGTCAGCAGCCCTCGGGGTTTAGCGGGGGGGACCCAGTACTTC. Protein product: CVSSPRGLAGGTQYF.

This clonotype was counted a single time. This may stem from a read error, because a much larger clone lies one nucleotide away. The CDR3 protein is CASSLRSLAGMNNGELFF. CDR3 in DNA: TGTGCCAGCAGCCTACGATCGCTAGCGGGGATGAACAACGGGGAGCTGTTTTTT. The gene calls are TRBV5-5 and TRBJ2-2; 9 bases are a match to TRBD2. There are 18 residues in the CDR3. Germline V gene lookup returns CDR1 SGHKS and CDR2 YYEKEE (reference sequence).

For this clonotype: The CDR3 does not end in the conserved phenylalanine or tryptophan, so this is likely a read error. It is unclear where the CDR3 begins or ends on the DNA, so no DNA is shown, and the CDR3 is as TCRdb lists it. V and J are TRBV11-2 and TRBJ2-7. Germline V gene sequence: CDR1 SGHAT, CDR2 FQNNGV. The CDR3 has 14 residues if both end residues are counted. CDR3 residues: CVSSPLTVRNEHYL.

The gene calls are TRBV4-1 and TRBJ1-1; D is unresolved. From germline, CDR1 is MGHRA and CDR2 YSYEKL. The V gene lost 4 bases and the J gene lost 7 bases, with 10 bases spanning the gap. CDR3 length: 12 amino acids. CDR3 in DNA: TGCGCCAGCAGCCTTGGCGGGGATGAAGCTTTCTTT. Translated: CASSLGGDEAFF.

Notes on this clonotype: Given a much more abundant clone one base away, this may be a read error. The genes are TRBV5-4 and TRBJ2-5; no definite D call. The V gene lost 4 bases and the J gene lost 7 bases, with 8 bases spanning the gap. The CDR3 totals 11 residues. Germline-derived CDR1 and CDR2 are SGHNT and YYREEE (reference sequence). CDR3 loop: CASSLLRTQYF. CDR3 DNA sequence: TGTGCCAGCAGCCTGTTGAGGACCCAGTACTTC.

Notes on this clonotype: At one of its ends the junction is not consistent with the germline gene, which may arise from a read error. The chain carries TRBV29-1 and TRBJ2-7; D gene unclear. In germline, CDR1 is SQVTM, CDR2 ANQGSEA. This CDR3 is 11 amino acids long. The CDR3 nucleotides read TGCAGCTGGACCTCCTCCTACGAGCAGCACTTC. Its translation: CSWTSSYEQHF.

This clonotype has a count of ten or more. The J gene is TRBJ2-1, the V gene TRBV5-1; D might be TRBD1 (5 bases). This CDR3 contains 14 residues. Germline-derived CDR1 and CDR2 are SGHRS and YFSETQ. Deletions cut 2 bases from V and 2 bases from J, with 8 bases between. CDR3 bases: TGCGCCAGCAGCTTAGGGGAAACCTACAATGAGCAGTTCTTC. Residues: CASSLGETYNEQFF.

Many counts were recorded for this clonotype. The chain carries TRBV10-1 and TRBJ2-5, with D perhaps matching TRBD1 (6 bases). The CDR3 spans 12 residues. The V end lost 5 bases, the J end lost 3 bases, and 7 bases lay between the germline ends. Per germline, CDR1 WNHNN and CDR2 SYGVQD (reference sequence). This chain's CDR3 is CASSPGEETQYF. The CDR3 nucleotides are TGCGCCAGCAGTCCAGGGGAAGAGACCCAGTACTTC.

On this clonotype itself: It is likely a read error, because the conserved phenylalanine at the end of the CDR3 is missing. The DNA is left out, because the CDR3 cannot be placed on it with certainty; the CDR3 is given as TCRdb lists it. The CDR3: CSVDTTSKFS. This chain connects TRBV29-1 to TRBJ2-1. The CDR3 region is 10 residues in length, termini included. Per germline, CDR1 SQVTM and CDR2 ANQGSEA.

This chain uses TRBV28 with TRBJ1-5; TRBD1 is a possible D gene (6 bases). This CDR3 has 14 residues. From germline, CDR1 is MDHEN and CDR2 SYDVKM. V lost 5 bases, J lost 11 bases, and 19 bases lay in between. The CDR3 DNA sequence: TGTGCCAGCAGTACCGGGGCAGGGGACCGGACCCAGCATTTT. Protein product: CASSTGAGDRTQHF.